The sequence of this TCR beta chain was determined in a study of OX40 agonist ivuxolimab in advanced cancers. V was pared by 6 bases and J by 0 bases, with 15 bases between. The CDR3 spans 16 residues. The germline V gene has CDR1 MNHNY and CDR2 SVGAGI (reference sequence). Assay used: immunoSEQ multiplex PCR; TCRdb lists only in-frame clones, some missing. The data show under 80,000 clones, 87% seen once. This chain uses TRBV6-6 with TRBJ1-5; D not certain. The receptor was derived from an adult with an advanced solid tumor such as melanoma, head and neck, liver or kidney cancer. The material was CD4+ or CD8+ T cells sorted from blood, obtained in a trial of the OX40 agonist ivuxolimab. The CDR3 loop is CASSRVAAYSNQPQHF. CDR3 sequence (DNA): TGTGCCAGCAGCCGCGTGGCCGCTTATAGCAATCAGCCCCAGCATTTT.